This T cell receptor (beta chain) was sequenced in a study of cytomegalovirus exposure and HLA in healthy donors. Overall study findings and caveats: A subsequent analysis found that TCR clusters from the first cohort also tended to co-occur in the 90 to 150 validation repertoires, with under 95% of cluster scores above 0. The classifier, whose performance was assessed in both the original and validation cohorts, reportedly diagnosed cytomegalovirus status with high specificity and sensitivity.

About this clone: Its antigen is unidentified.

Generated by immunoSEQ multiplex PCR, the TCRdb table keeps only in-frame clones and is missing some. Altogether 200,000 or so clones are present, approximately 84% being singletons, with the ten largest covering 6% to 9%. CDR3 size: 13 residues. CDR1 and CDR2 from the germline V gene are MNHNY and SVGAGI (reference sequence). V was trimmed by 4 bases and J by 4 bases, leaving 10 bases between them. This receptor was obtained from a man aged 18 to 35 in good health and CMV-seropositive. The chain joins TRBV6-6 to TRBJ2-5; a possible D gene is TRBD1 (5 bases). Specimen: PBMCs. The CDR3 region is CASSSQGPETQYF. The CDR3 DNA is TGTGCCAGCAGTTCCCAGGGCCCAGAGACCCAGTACTTC.